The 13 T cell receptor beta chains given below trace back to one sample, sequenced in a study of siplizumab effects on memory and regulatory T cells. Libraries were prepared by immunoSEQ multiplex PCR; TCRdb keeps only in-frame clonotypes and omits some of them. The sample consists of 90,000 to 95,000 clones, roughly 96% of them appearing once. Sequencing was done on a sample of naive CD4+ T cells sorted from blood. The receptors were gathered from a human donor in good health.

The CDR3, as DNA: TGTGCCAGCAGTGAATCTTCTAACGGGGCGCGGACGGAGTATGGCTACACCTTC. It yields the protein CASSESSNGARTEYGYTF. The V call is TRBV25-1, the J call TRBJ1-2; a possible D gene is TRBD1 (5 bases). This CDR3 is built from 18 residues. Germline assignment: CDR1 MGHDK and CDR2 SYGVNS. Trimming pared 1 base from V and 5 bases from J, leaving 23 bases between.

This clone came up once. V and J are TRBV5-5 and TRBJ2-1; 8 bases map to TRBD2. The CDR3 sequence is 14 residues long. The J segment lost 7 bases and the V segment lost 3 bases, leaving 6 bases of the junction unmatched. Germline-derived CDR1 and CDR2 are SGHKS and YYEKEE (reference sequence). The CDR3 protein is CASSSSGGWNEQFF. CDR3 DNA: TGTGCCAGCAGCTCCTCGGGAGGGTGGAATGAGCAGTTCTTC.

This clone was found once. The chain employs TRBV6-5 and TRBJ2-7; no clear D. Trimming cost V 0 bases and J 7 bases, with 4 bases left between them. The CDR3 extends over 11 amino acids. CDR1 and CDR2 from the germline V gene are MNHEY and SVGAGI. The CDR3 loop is CASSYSQEQYF. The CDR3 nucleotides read TGTGCCAGCAGTTACTCCCAGGAGCAGTACTTC.

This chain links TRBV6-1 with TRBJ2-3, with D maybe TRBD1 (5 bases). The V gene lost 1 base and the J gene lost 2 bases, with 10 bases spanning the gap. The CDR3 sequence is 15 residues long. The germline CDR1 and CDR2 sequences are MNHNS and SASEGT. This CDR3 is CASSEVWGSTDTQYF. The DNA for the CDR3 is TGTGCCAGCAGTGAAGTCTGGGGCTCCACAGATACGCAGTATTTT.

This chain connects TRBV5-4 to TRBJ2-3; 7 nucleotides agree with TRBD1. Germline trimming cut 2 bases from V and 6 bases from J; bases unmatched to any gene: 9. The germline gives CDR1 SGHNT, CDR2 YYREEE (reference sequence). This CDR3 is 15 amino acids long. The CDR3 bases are TGTGCCAGCAGCTTTAGGGCTCGAGGGGGCGATACGCAGTATTTT. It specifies CASSFRARGGDTQYF.

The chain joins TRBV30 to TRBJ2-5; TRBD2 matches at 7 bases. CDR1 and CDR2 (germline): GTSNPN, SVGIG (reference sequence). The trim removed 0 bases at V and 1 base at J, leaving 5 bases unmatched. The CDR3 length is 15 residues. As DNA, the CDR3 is TGTGCCTGGAGTGTTGAAGCGGGGACCCAAGAGACCCAGTACTTC. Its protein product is CAWSVEAGTQETQYF. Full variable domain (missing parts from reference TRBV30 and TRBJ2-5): SQTIHQWPATLVQPVGSPLSLECTVEGTSNPNLYWYRQAAGRGLQLLFYSVGIGQISSEVPQNLSASRPQDRQFILSSKKLLLSDSGFYLCAWSVEAGTQETQYFGPGTRLLVL.

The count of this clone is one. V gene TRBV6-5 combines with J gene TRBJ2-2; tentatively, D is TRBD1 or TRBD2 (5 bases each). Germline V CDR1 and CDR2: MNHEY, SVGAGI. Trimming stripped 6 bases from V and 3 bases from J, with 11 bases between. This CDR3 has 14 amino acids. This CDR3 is CASRPGPYTGELFF. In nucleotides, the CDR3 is TGTGCCAGCAGGCCGGGGCCTTACACCGGGGAGCTGTTTTTT.

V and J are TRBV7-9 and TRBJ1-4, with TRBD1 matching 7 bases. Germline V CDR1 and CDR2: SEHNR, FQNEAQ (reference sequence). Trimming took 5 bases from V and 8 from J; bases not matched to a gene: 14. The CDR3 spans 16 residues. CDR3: CASSPPVQGHREKLFF. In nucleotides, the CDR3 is TGTGCCAGCAGCCCCCCGGTACAGGGGCATCGAGAAAAACTGTTTTTT.

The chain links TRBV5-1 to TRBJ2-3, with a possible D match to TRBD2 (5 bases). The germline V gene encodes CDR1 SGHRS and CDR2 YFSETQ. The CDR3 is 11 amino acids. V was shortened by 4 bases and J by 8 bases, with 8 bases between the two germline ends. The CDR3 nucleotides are TGCGCCAGCAGCGTCCGGGGTACGCAGTATTTT. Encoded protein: CASSVRGTQYF.

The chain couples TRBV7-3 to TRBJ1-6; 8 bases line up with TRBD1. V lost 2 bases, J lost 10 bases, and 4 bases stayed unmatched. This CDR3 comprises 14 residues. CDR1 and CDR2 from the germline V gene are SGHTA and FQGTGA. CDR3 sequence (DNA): TGTGCCAGCAGCTTAGCACAGGGGGGGTCACCCCTCCACTTT. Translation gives CASSLAQGGSPLHF.

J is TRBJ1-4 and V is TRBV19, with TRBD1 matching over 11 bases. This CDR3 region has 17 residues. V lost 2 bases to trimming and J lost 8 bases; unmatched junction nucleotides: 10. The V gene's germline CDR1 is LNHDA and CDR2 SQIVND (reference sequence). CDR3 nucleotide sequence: TGTGCCAGTAGTATAACCCGGGACAGGGGGTTCCGGGAAAAACTGTTTTTT. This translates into CASSITRDRGFREKLFF.

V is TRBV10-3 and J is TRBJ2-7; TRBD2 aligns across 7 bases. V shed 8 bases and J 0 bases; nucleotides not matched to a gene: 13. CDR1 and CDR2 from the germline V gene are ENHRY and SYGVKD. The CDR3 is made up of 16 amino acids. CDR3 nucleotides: TGTGCCATCGGGGGGACTAAGCGAATGGGCTCCTACGAGCAGTACTTC. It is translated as CAIGGTKRMGSYEQYF.

For the CDR3, the DNA is TGTGCCAGCAGCTTGGCTACCCGGGACACAAATTCACCCCTCCACTTT. Translation: CASSLATRDTNSPLHF. This sequence joins TRBV7-2 and TRBJ1-6, with a possible D match to TRBD1 (6 bases). Per the germline V gene, CDR1 is SGHTA and CDR2 is FQGNSA. The CDR3 has 16 amino acids. V lost 3 bases to trimming and J lost 7 bases, with 16 bases between them.